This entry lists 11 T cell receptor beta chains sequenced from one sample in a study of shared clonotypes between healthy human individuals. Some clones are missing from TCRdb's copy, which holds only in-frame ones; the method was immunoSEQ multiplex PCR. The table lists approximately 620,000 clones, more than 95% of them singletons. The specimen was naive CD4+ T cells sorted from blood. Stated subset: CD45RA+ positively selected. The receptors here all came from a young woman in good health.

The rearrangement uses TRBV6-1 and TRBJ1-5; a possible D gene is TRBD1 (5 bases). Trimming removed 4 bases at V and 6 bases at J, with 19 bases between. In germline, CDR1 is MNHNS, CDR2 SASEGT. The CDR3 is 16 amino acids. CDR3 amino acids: CASSGEGQGLGQPQHF. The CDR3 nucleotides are TGTGCCAGCAGTGGGGAGGGGCAGGGTTTAGGTCAGCCCCAGCATTTT.

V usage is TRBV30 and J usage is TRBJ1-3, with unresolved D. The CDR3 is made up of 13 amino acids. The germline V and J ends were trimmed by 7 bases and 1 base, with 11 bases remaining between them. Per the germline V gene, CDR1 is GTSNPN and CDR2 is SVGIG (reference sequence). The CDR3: CAFTRGSGNTIYF. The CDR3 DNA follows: TGTGCCTTCACGCGAGGGTCTGGAAACACCATATATTTT. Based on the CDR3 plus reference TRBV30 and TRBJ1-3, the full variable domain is SQTIHQWPATLVQPVGSPLSLECTVEGTSNPNLYWYRQAAGRGLQLLFYSVGIGQISSEVPQNLSASRPQDRQFILSSKKLLLSDSGFYLCAFTRGSGNTIYFGEGSWLTVV.

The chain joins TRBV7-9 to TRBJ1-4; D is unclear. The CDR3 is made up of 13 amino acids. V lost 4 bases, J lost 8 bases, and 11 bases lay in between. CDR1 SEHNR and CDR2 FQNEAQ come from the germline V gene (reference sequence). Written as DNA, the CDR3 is TGTGCCAGCAGCTCCGCGGGCAGGGAAAAACTGTTTTTT. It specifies CASSSAGREKLFF.

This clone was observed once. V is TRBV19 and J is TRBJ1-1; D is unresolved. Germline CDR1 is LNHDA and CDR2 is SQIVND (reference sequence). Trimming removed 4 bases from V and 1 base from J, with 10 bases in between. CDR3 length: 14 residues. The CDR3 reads CASSTENKNTEAFF. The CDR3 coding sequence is TGTGCCAGTAGTACAGAAAACAAGAACACTGAAGCTTTCTTT.

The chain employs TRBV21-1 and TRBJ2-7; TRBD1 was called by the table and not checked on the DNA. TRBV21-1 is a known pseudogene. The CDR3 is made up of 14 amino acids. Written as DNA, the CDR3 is TGTGCCAGCCTAAGGGAAGGGGGCCGCTACGAGCAGTACTTC. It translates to CASLREGGRYEQYF.

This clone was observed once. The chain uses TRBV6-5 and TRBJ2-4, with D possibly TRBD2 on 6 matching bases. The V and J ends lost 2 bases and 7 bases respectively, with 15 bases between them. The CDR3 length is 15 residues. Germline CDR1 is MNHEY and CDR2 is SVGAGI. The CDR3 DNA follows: TGTGCCAGCAGTTACCGGGACTCGTCCATTAACATTCAGTACTTC. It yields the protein CASSYRDSSINIQYF.

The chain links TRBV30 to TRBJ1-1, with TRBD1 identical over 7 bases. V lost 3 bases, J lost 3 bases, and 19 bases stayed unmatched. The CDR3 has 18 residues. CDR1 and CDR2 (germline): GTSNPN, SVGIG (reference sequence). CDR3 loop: CAWSGGTVFPRRDTEAFF. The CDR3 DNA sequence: TGTGCCTGGAGCGGCGGGACAGTCTTTCCCCGGAGGGACACTGAAGCTTTCTTT. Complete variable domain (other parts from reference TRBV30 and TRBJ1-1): SQTIHQWPATLVQPVGSPLSLECTVEGTSNPNLYWYRQAAGRGLQLLFYSVGIGQISSEVPQNLSASRPQDRQFILSSKKLLLSDSGFYLCAWSGGTVFPRRDTEAFFGQGTRLTVV.

The CDR3 region is CASSPWDREGTEAFF. As DNA, the CDR3 is TGTGCCAGCAGCCCGTGGGACAGGGAGGGCACTGAAGCTTTCTTT. This rearrangement joins TRBV7-8 to TRBJ1-1; 9 bases line up with TRBD1. Per germline, CDR1 SGHVS and CDR2 FQNEAQ. Losses at the gene ends were 5 bases for V and 4 bases for J; bases not matched to a gene: 8. The CDR3 is 15 residues long.

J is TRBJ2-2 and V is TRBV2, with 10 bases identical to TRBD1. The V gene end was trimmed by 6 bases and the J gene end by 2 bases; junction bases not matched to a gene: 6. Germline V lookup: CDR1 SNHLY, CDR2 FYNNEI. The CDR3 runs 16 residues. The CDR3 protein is CASRRGTGENTGELFF. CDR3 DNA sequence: TGTGCCAGCAGGCGCGGGACAGGGGAAAACACCGGGGAGCTGTTTTTT.

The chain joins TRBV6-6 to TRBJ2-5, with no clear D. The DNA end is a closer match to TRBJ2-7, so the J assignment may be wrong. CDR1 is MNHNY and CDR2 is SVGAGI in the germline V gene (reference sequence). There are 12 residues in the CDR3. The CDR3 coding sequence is TGTGCCAGCAGCCCCACTCGCGACGAGCAGTACTTC. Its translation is CASSPTRDEQYF.

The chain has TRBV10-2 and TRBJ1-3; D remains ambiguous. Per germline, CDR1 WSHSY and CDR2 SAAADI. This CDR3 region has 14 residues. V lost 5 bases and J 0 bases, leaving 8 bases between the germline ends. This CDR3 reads CASSKTFSGNTIYF. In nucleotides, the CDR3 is TGCGCCAGCAGTAAGACCTTCTCTGGAAACACCATATATTTT.